A single sample is the source of the 25 T cell receptor beta chains below, sequenced in a study of T cell repertoires in cytomegalovirus infection (dated by TCRdb to about 2019). The run used an Illumina HiSeq 1500. TCRdb took the public reads, trimmed them with fastp at Q25, ran MiXCR for clone calling and kept in-frame beta chains. Rows merge per CDR3 protein into single entries with the most common DNA and genes. Present in this sample are about 300,000 distinct CDR3 sequences, about a quarter of which were seen just once. Around 14% of the sample belongs to the ten largest clones. Specimen: PBMCs. Receptors originate from a human donor in good health (CMV status not recorded). Some clones in this sample may be carry-over from other donors' samples.

This clonotype was recorded a few times. V gene TRBV2 combines with J gene TRBJ2-3; 8 bases map to TRBD2. The germline V gene encodes CDR1 SNHLY and CDR2 FYNNEI. The CDR3 contains 18 residues. The junction had 11 bases not matched to a gene; V was cut back by 2 bases and J by 1 base. The CDR3 here is CASSETPGLREGTDTQYF. The DNA of the CDR3 is TGTGCCAGCAGTGAAACACCCGGACTGCGGGAGGGCACAGATACGCAGTATTTT.

The chain employs TRBV27 and TRBJ1-4, with D perhaps matching TRBD1 (5 bases). The CDR3 consists of 17 residues. V was pared by 7 bases and J by 7 bases, with 25 bases between. CDR1 is MNHEY and CDR2 is SMNVEV in the germline V gene (reference sequence). This chain's CDR3 is CASTLGHGVPGGEKLFF. For the CDR3, the DNA is TGTGCCAGCACCTTGGGCCACGGGGTCCCGGGGGGTGAAAAACTGTTTTTT.

V usage is TRBV5-4 and J usage is TRBJ2-7; D tentatively reads TRBD1 or TRBD2 (6 bases each). Trimming cost V 3 bases and J 0 bases, with 13 bases left between them. Germline V lookup: CDR1 SGHNT, CDR2 YYREEE (reference sequence). The CDR3 spans 15 residues. In nucleotides, the CDR3 is TGTGCCAGCAGCTCGTTAGGGGGGCTCTCCTACGAGCAGTACTTC. Translation: CASSSLGGLSYEQYF.

The gene calls are TRBV7-2 and TRBJ1-1; D remains ambiguous. The V end was cut by 0 bases, the J end by 0 bases, with 11 bases between. This CDR3 contains 16 residues. Germline lookup yields CDR1 SGHTA and CDR2 FQGNSA. CDR3 region: CASSLAGSWLNTEAFF. CDR3 in DNA: TGTGCCAGCAGCTTAGCGGGGAGTTGGTTGAACACTGAAGCTTTCTTT.

The chain has TRBV3-1 and TRBJ2-2; unclear D gene. This CDR3 is 12 amino acids long. Between the trimmed V and J ends, which lost 7 bases and 6 bases, there was a span of 9 bases. In germline, CDR1 is LGHDT, CDR2 YNNKEL (reference sequence). CDR3 nucleotide sequence: TGTGCCAGCACTCGGAGTTCCGGGGAGCTGTTTTTT. This gives the protein CASTRSSGELFF.

This clonotype was recorded many times. The chain has TRBV12-3 or TRBV12-4 and TRBJ1-3; the D is unclear. Deletions cut 7 bases from V and 0 bases from J, with 13 bases between. The CDR3 is 15 residues long. The CDR3 region has the DNA TGTGCCAGCATCTTCAGCGGACTCTCTGGAAACACCATATATTTT. It encodes CASIFSGLSGNTIYF.

A note on this clonotype: This may arise from a read error, as a much more abundant clone is one base away. V is TRBV6-8 and J is TRBJ2-2; no clear D. Germline V gene lookup returns CDR1 MNHGY and CDR2 SAAAGT. CDR3 length: 11 amino acids. The CDR3: CTSSYPGELFF. Written as DNA, the CDR3 is TGTACCAGCAGTTACCCCGGGGAGCTGTTTTTT.

The rearrangement uses TRBV13 and TRBJ2-3; D ambiguous. There are 16 residues in the CDR3. V was clipped by 3 bases and J by 0 bases, with 13 bases between them. Germline values: CDR1 PRHDT, CDR2 FYEKMQ (reference sequence). CDR3 bases: TGTGCCAGCAGCTTCACGGCGATTGGTAGCACAGATACGCAGTATTTT. Its translation is CASSFTAIGSTDTQYF.

In this sample, this clonotype turned up many times. The V call is TRBV7-2, the J call TRBJ1-2, with 11 bases lining up with TRBD1. Germline lookup yields CDR1 SGHTA and CDR2 FQGNSA. The length of the CDR3 is 15 residues. V dropped 5 bases and J dropped 4; count of bases not matched to a gene: 6. This CDR3 reads CASSPTGTGGYGYTF. DNA for the CDR3: TGTGCCAGCAGCCCAACCGGGACAGGGGGCTATGGCTACACCTTC.

The chain uses TRBV28 and TRBJ2-5; 11 positions agree with TRBD2. Germline values: CDR1 MDHEN, CDR2 SYDVKM. CDR3 length: 16 residues. The V gene end was trimmed by 5 bases and the J gene end by 4 bases; junction bases not matched to a gene: 9. For the CDR3, the DNA is TGTGCCAGCAGTCCTCCTAGCGGGAGGCCGGGAGAGACCCAGTACTTC. It translates to CASSPPSGRPGETQYF.

This clonotype came up a few times. The chain employs TRBV6-6 and TRBJ1-4; a weak D match, TRBD1 (5 bases). V shed 1 base and J shed 1 base, with 13 bases lying between them. Germline CDR1 reads MNHNY; CDR2 reads SVGAGI (reference sequence). The CDR3 has 17 residues. Here the CDR3 DNA reads TGTGCCAGCAGTTACTTGCCCGTCAGGGAAACTAATGAAAAACTGTTTTTT. This codes for CASSYLPVRETNEKLFF.

Many counts were recorded for this clonotype. This chain joins TRBV12-3 or TRBV12-4 and TRBJ1-1; D might be TRBD1 (6 bases). CDR3 length: 13 residues. Trimming took off 6 bases at V and 7 bases at J, with 15 bases between the two ends. The CDR3: CASSLTGSSEAFF. The CDR3 nucleotides read TGTGCCAGCAGCCTTACAGGGAGCAGTGAAGCTTTCTTT.

By share, this clonotype counts as medium-sized. V usage is TRBV7-2 and J usage is TRBJ2-1, with 12 bases fitting TRBD2. This CDR3 is built from 16 residues. The junction had 10 bases not matched to a gene; V was cut back by 5 bases and J by 8 bases. Germline CDR1 is SGHTA and CDR2 is FQGNSA. CDR3 nucleotide sequence: TGTGCCAGCAGCCCACGTCGGACTAGCGGGACCTATGAGCAGTTCTTC. This codes for CASSPRRTSGTYEQFF.

This chain uses TRBV19 with TRBJ1-2, with D unclear. Trimming left V 5 bases short and J 4 bases short, with 20 bases between. The CDR3 runs to 16 residues. Per the germline V gene, CDR1 is LNHDA and CDR2 is SQIVND (reference sequence). CDR3 protein: CASSLEGRRGGYGYTF. CDR3 DNA sequence: TGTGCCAGTAGTCTGGAGGGTCGGAGAGGTGGCTATGGCTACACCTTC.

The chain combines TRBV6-6 with TRBJ2-2, with 9 nucleotides matching TRBD1. There are 18 residues in the CDR3. Germline V gene lookup returns CDR1 MNHNY and CDR2 SVGAGI (reference sequence). V lost 7 bases, J lost 7 bases, and 19 bases stayed unmatched. CDR3 in DNA: TGTGCCAGCAAGAGAACACAGGGGGCAAAATTGAGGTTCGGGGAGCTGTTTTTT. Protein sequence: CASKRTQGAKLRFGELFF.

There are many counts of this clonotype. The chain uses TRBV25-1 and TRBJ1-1, with a possible D match to TRBD1 (5 bases). Trimming removed 6 bases at V and 10 bases at J, with 9 bases between. Per germline, CDR1 MGHDK and CDR2 SYGVNS. The CDR3 loop spans 10 amino acids. CDR3 protein: CASSQGVAFF. The CDR3 coding sequence is TGTGCCAGCAGCCAGGGAGTAGCTTTCTTT.

The gene calls are TRBV24-1 and TRBJ2-7; perhaps TRBD1 as D (6 bases). Germline V gives CDR1 KGHDR, CDR2 SFDVKD. The CDR3 is 12 residues long. V was shortened by 10 bases and J by 5 bases, with 14 bases between the two germline ends. The CDR3 region has the DNA TGTGCCACTGGGGACATTTTCGACGAGCAGTACTTC. Encoded protein: CATGDIFDEQYF.

V gene TRBV6-1 combines with J gene TRBJ1-5; 7 positions agree with TRBD1. The CDR3 has 15 residues. Germline assignment: CDR1 MNHNS and CDR2 SASEGT. V lost 6 bases, J lost 7 bases, and 12 bases stayed unmatched. The CDR3 sequence is CASSPHDRDHQPQHF. The DNA of the CDR3 is TGTGCCAGCAGCCCCCACGACAGGGATCACCAGCCCCAGCATTTT.

This clonotype has a single count. J is TRBJ1-2 and V is TRBV20-1; TRBD1 matches 8 bases. CDR3 size: 16 residues. V shed 0 bases and J 2 bases; nucleotides not matched to a gene: 8. Germline values: CDR1 DFQATT, CDR2 SNEGSKA (reference sequence). The CDR3 sequence: CSARERGAGGNYGYTF. Written as DNA, the CDR3 is TGCAGTGCTAGAGAGCGTGGGGCAGGGGGCAACTATGGCTACACCTTC.

At least ten counts were recorded for this clonotype. The chain is built from TRBV6-1 and TRBJ1-2, with TRBD1 matching over 7 bases. The ends lost 6 bases at V and 7 bases at J; junction bases unmatched: 14. CDR1 MNHNS and CDR2 SASEGT come from the germline V gene. The length of the CDR3 is 15 residues. The CDR3 bases are TGTGCCAGCAGCCCTCAGGGGGGATCGCCGGGTGGCTACACCTTC. Amino acid sequence: CASSPQGGSPGGYTF.

V gene TRBV5-8 combines with J gene TRBJ1-1, with D possibly being TRBD1 (5 bases). The V gene's germline CDR1 is SGHTS and CDR2 YDEGEE. The V end was cut by 4 bases, the J end by 0 bases, with 16 bases between. The CDR3 runs 16 residues. The CDR3 here is CASSTLVGHLNTEAFF. The CDR3 DNA follows: TGTGCCAGCAGCACCCTTGTCGGACACCTGAACACTGAAGCTTTCTTT.

The sample holds a few counts of this clonotype. V gene TRBV5-4 combines with J gene TRBJ2-1; TRBD2 matches 10 bases. CDR3 length equals 15 residues. V shed 6 bases and J 1 base; nucleotides not matched to a gene: 4. Germline CDR1 is SGHNT and CDR2 is YYREEE (reference sequence). CDR3 nucleotide sequence: TGTGCCAGCACCCCTAGCGGGAGTTCCTACAATGAGCAGTTCTTC. Amino acid sequence: CASTPSGSSYNEQFF.

The V gene is TRBV6-6, the J gene TRBJ1-2; maybe TRBD1 (5 bases). V was trimmed by 5 bases and J by 7 bases, leaving 11 bases between them. In germline, CDR1 is MNHNY, CDR2 SVGAGI (reference sequence). The CDR3 length is 12 residues. CDR3 coding DNA: TGTGCCAGCAGTCCGGGGAGGGGTGGCTACACCTTC. Amino acids: CASSPGRGGYTF.

The gene calls are TRBV6-2 or TRBV6-3 and TRBJ1-5, with TRBD1 matching over 8 bases. Per germline, CDR1 MNHEY and CDR2 SVGEGT. The CDR3 is made up of 15 amino acids. V lost 6 bases to trimming and J lost 5 bases; unmatched junction nucleotides: 9. The CDR3 DNA sequence: TGTGCCAGCAGCCAGGACAGGGTGGGCGATCAGCCCCAGCATTTT. Protein sequence: CASSQDRVGDQPQHF.

V gene TRBV7-9 combines with J gene TRBJ2-3; 10 nucleotides line up with TRBD2. Looked up from germline, CDR1 is SEHNR and CDR2 is FQNEAQ (reference sequence). The length of the CDR3 is 16 residues. The V and J ends lost 5 bases and 0 bases, in that order; junction bases with no gene match: 5. CDR3 in amino acids: CASSHLAGASTDTQYF. Written as DNA, the CDR3 is TGTGCCAGCAGCCACCTAGCGGGAGCCAGCACAGATACGCAGTATTTT.